A single sample gave rise to the 27 T cell receptor beta chains below, sequenced in a study of response to subunit inactivated influenza vaccine. TCRdb reanalysed the RT-PCR reads using MiXCR and keeps one entry per CDR3 protein. The sample has 150,000 to 200,000 distinct CDR3 sequences; about 12% are singletons. These data were also reused for a study on T cells expressing NK-cell markers. That source adds: 5'RACE template switching built TCR beta cDNA with unique molecular identifiers.

The starting material was CD8+ T cells sorted from PBMCs, obtained roughly 12 days after vaccination. These receptors were collected from a man over 45 who received an inactivated influenza vaccine.

Written as DNA, the CDR3 is TGTGCCAGCAGCTTAGTGCTTACACACAATGAGCAGTTCTTC. Translated: CASSLVLTHNEQFF. The chain carries TRBV7-6 and TRBJ2-1; no reliable D call. Germline V gives CDR1 SGHVS, CDR2 FNYEAQ. Trimming shortened V by 1 base and J by 5 bases, and 9 bases separated the two germline ends. This CDR3 region has 14 residues.

This clonotype was seen more than once but under ten times. The gene calls are TRBV9 and TRBJ2-3; 9 bases are shared with TRBD1. Germline assignment: CDR1 SGDLS and CDR2 YYNGEE. CDR3 size: 15 residues. V gave up 4 bases and J gave up 2 bases; unmatched junction bases: 5. In DNA form, the CDR3 reads TGTGCCAGCAGCCTGGGACAGGGCCACACAGATACGCAGTATTTT. Translating gives CASSLGQGHTDTQYF.

This rearrangement joins TRBV2 to TRBJ2-7, with 9 bases identical to TRBD1. The V gene end was trimmed by 8 bases and the J gene end by 7 bases; junction bases not matched to a gene: 18. Germline V gives CDR1 SNHLY, CDR2 FYNNEI. The CDR3 totals 16 residues. CDR3 protein: CASGIGGTGSGWEQYF. CDR3 nucleotide sequence: TGTGCCAGCGGAATCGGGGGGACAGGGTCGGGTTGGGAGCAGTACTTC.

This clonotype was detected many times. V gene TRBV29-1 combines with J gene TRBJ1-2; 9 bases map to TRBD1. CDR3 size: 13 residues. Trimming took 4 bases from V and 2 from J; bases not matched to a gene: 2. CDR1 is SQVTM and CDR2 is ANQGSEA in the germline V gene. CDR3 loop: CSVVGTGNYGYTF. As DNA, the CDR3 is TGCAGCGTTGTTGGGACAGGGAACTATGGCTACACCTTC.

V and J are TRBV28 and TRBJ2-7; 13 bases agree with TRBD2. V shed 4 bases and J 0 bases; nucleotides not matched to a gene: 15. CDR1 is MDHEN and CDR2 is SYDVKM in the germline V gene. There are 20 residues in the CDR3. The CDR3, as DNA: TGTGCCAGCAGTTCGGGGTGGGGACTAGCGGGACTCAAGCGCTCCTACGAGCAGTACTTC. It translates to CASSSGWGLAGLKRSYEQYF.

In its sample, this clonotype was seen many times. The chain uses TRBV12-3 or TRBV12-4 and TRBJ2-7, with 8 bases fitting TRBD1. Losses at the gene ends were 6 bases for V and 4 bases for J; bases not matched to a gene: 8. The length of the CDR3 is 14 residues. CDR3 DNA: TGTGCCAGCAGCTGGACAGGGAATAGGTACGAGCAGTACTTC. It encodes CASSWTGNRYEQYF.

Ten or more counts support this clonotype. This chain connects TRBV12-3 or TRBV12-4 to TRBJ2-1; the D gene could be TRBD1 or TRBD2 (5 bases each). V gave up 3 bases and J gave up 3 bases, with 12 bases separating them. This CDR3 comprises 15 residues. In DNA, the CDR3 is TGTGCCAGCAGTTTCTGGGACGGTCTCTACAATGAGCAGTTCTTC. Amino acid sequence: CASSFWDGLYNEQFF.

The chain carries TRBV6-1 and TRBJ2-7; 7 positions agree with TRBD1. Germline loops: CDR1 MNHNS, CDR2 SASEGT. This CDR3 has 14 residues. The V segment lost 5 bases and the J segment 4 bases; nucleotides outside the gene matches: 8. This CDR3 reads CASSNRDRVYEQYF. The CDR3 nucleotides are TGTGCCAGCAGTAATCGGGACAGAGTTTACGAGCAGTACTTC.

This chain connects TRBV6-5 to TRBJ2-1; 10 nucleotides match TRBD2. The trim removed 2 bases at V and 7 bases at J, leaving 8 bases unmatched. The CDR3 runs 16 residues. The germline CDR1 and CDR2 sequences are MNHEY and SVGAGI. CDR3 DNA sequence: TGTGCCAGCAGTTACGTGGGGCTAGCGGGAGTGAATGAGCAGTTCTTC. It yields the protein CASSYVGLAGVNEQFF.

This clonotype was seen only a few times. This chain joins TRBV10-3 and TRBJ2-2; 8 bases are shared with TRBD1. CDR1 is ENHRY and CDR2 is SYGVKD in the germline V gene. There are 17 residues in the CDR3. Losses at the gene ends were 5 bases for V and 2 bases for J; bases not matched to a gene: 10. CDR3: CAISLDRAHVNTGELFF. For the CDR3, the DNA is TGTGCCATCAGTTTGGACAGGGCCCACGTTAACACCGGGGAGCTGTTTTTT.

The chain employs TRBV12-3 or TRBV12-4 and TRBJ1-2; no definite D call. This CDR3 contains 15 residues. V lost 5 bases and J 3 bases, leaving 16 bases between the germline ends. CDR3 amino acids: CASSNHQLRDYGYTF. The DNA of the CDR3 is TGTGCCAGCAGTAATCACCAACTTCGGGACTATGGCTACACCTTC.

In its sample, this clonotype was seen a few times. The chain is built from TRBV20-1 and TRBJ2-1, with TRBD2 matching over 10 bases. The CDR3 has 15 amino acids. V trimming: 0 bases; J trimming: 9 bases; junction bases outside the gene matches: 8. CDR1 and CDR2 (germline): DFQATT, SNEGSKA (reference sequence). The CDR3 loop reads CSARDYASGSTEQFF. The CDR3 bases are TGCAGTGCTAGAGATTACGCTAGCGGGAGTACTGAGCAGTTCTTC.

The V gene is TRBV4-3, the J gene TRBJ2-1; D may be TRBD1 or TRBD2 (5 bases each). V was pared by 0 bases and J by 2 bases, with 20 bases between. Germline CDR1 reads LGHNA; CDR2 reads YSLEER. CDR3 length equals 19 residues. The CDR3 here is CASSQDESRGTPTYNEQFF. The CDR3 DNA is TGCGCCAGCAGCCAAGACGAATCGAGGGGAACTCCGACCTACAATGAGCAGTTCTTC.

This clonotype was picked up many times. This chain links TRBV24-1 with TRBJ2-7, with TRBD1 matching over 7 bases. V gave up 4 bases and J gave up 5 bases; unmatched junction bases: 10. CDR3 size: 15 residues. CDR1 is KGHDR and CDR2 is SFDVKD in the germline V gene. The CDR3 loop reads CATSDQRQGFHEQYF. CDR3 nucleotides: TGTGCCACCAGTGACCAAAGACAGGGTTTTCACGAGCAGTACTTC.

There are a few counts of this clonotype. The chain links TRBV7-6 to TRBJ2-5; D remains ambiguous. The ends were cut back, 2 bases at V and 1 base at J, with 8 bases in the middle. This CDR3 is 14 amino acids long. The germline V gene has CDR1 SGHVS and CDR2 FNYEAQ. The CDR3 sequence: CASSLIYSQETQYF. The CDR3, as DNA: TGTGCCAGCAGCTTAATTTACAGCCAAGAGACCCAGTACTTC.

The V gene is TRBV12-3 or TRBV12-4, the J gene TRBJ2-4; D is unclear. With 6 bases removed from V and 12 bases from J, the gap between germline ends came to 18 bases. The CDR3 covers 13 residues. CDR3 amino acids: CASSPVGSLPQYF. The DNA for the CDR3 is TGTGCCAGCAGCCCCGTAGGCAGTCTACCTCAGTACTTC.

This chain uses TRBV7-2 with TRBJ2-7; 7 bases are a match to TRBD1. The CDR3 contains 17 residues. Per germline, CDR1 SGHTA and CDR2 FQGNSA. J lost 0 bases, V lost 3 bases, and 11 bases had no gene match. The CDR3 region has the DNA TGTGCCAGCAGCTTCGAAATGGGACAGACGAGCTCCTACGAGCAGTACTTC. It translates to CASSFEMGQTSSYEQYF.

This clonotype occurred many times. This rearrangement joins TRBV24-1 to TRBJ2-5; D ambiguous. CDR1 is KGHDR, CDR2 SFDVKD, per germline. CDR3 size: 13 residues. The germline V and J ends were trimmed by 0 bases and 3 bases, with 4 bases remaining between them. The CDR3, as DNA: TGTGCCACCAGTGATTTGTCAGAAGAGACCCAGTACTTC. Amino acid sequence: CATSDLSEETQYF.

DNA for the CDR3: TGTGCCAGCAGCGTCCACACTAGCGGGGTCCAGGACAATGAGCAGTTCTTC. It specifies CASSVHTSGVQDNEQFF. The genes are TRBV9 and TRBJ2-1; 10 bases are a match to TRBD2. The J segment lost 5 bases and the V segment lost 2 bases, leaving 10 bases of the junction unmatched. The CDR3 has 17 residues. Germline V lookup: CDR1 SGDLS, CDR2 YYNGEE.

This clonotype was found a few times. The rearrangement uses TRBV11-2 and TRBJ2-3; D not certain. The CDR3 contains 16 residues. Germline V gene data show CDR1 as SGHAT and CDR2 as FQNNGV. The V and J ends lost 1 base and 2 bases respectively, with 13 bases between them. This chain's CDR3 is CASSLVTGLLTDTQYF. The CDR3, as DNA: TGTGCCAGCAGCTTAGTTACCGGGCTTCTCACAGATACGCAGTATTTT.

DNA for the CDR3: TGTGCCAGCAGTTTACCCCATAGCGGGGGGGCGGGAGAGACCCAGTACTTC. Translation gives CASSLPHSGGAGETQYF. The chain is built from TRBV12-3 or TRBV12-4 and TRBJ2-5, with TRBD2 matching over 11 bases. The length of the CDR3 is 17 residues. V was clipped by 2 bases and J by 4 bases; unmatched bases: 9.

J is TRBJ2-2 and V is TRBV2; the D gene could be TRBD1 or TRBD2 (5 bases each). Germline values: CDR1 SNHLY, CDR2 FYNNEI. This CDR3 comprises 15 residues. The V end was cut by 7 bases, the J end by 2 bases, with 14 bases between. CDR3 sequence (DNA): TGTGCCAGCATGACAGCGGTGGTAAACACCGGGGAGCTGTTTTTT. Encoded protein: CASMTAVVNTGELFF. The full variable domain, its missing parts supplied by reference TRBV2 and TRBJ2-2, is EPEVTQTPSHQVTQMGQEVILRCVPISNHLYFYWYRQILGQKVEFLVSFYNNEISEKSEIFDDQFSVERPDGSNFTLKIRSTKLEDSAMYFCASMTAVVNTGELFFGEGSRLTVL.

This clonotype was seen at least ten times. The V call is TRBV12-3 or TRBV12-4, the J call TRBJ2-2, with 7 bases aligning to TRBD2. The CDR3 is 14 amino acids. V gave up 7 bases and J gave up 3 bases; unmatched junction bases: 5. This CDR3 reads CASTLGLHTGELFF. The CDR3 DNA reads TGTGCCAGCACCTTGGGACTACACACCGGGGAGCTGTTTTTT.

The chain uses TRBV27 and TRBJ1-2, with D perhaps TRBD1 (5 bases). Between the trimmed V and J ends, which lost 5 bases and 4 bases, there was a span of 14 bases. The V gene's germline CDR1 is MNHEY and CDR2 SMNVEV (reference sequence). This CDR3 spans 14 amino acids. This chain's CDR3 is CASSPDSGLYGYTF. The CDR3 nucleotides read TGTGCCAGCAGTCCCGACTCGGGACTCTATGGCTACACCTTC.

For this clonotype: It is unclear where the CDR3 begins or ends on the DNA, so no DNA is shown, and the CDR3 is as TCRdb lists it. The chain combines TRBV11-2 with TRBJ2-7; the D call of TRBD1 is as the table states it, not checked on the DNA. CDR1 SGHAT and CDR2 FQNNGV come from the germline V gene. The CDR3 has 16 residues if both end residues are counted. CDR3 protein: CASSLFLSAGAYEQYF.

V gene TRBV6-2 or TRBV6-3 combines with J gene TRBJ2-3; unclear D gene. The CDR3 has 11 residues. V was pared by 2 bases and J by 7 bases, with 4 bases between. Germline CDR1 is MNHEY and CDR2 is SVGEGT. The CDR3 DNA is TGTGCCAGCAGTTACCCTCATACGCAGTATTTT. Its translation: CASSYPHTQYF.

The chain has TRBV11-2 and TRBJ1-5; D ambiguous. The length of the CDR3 is 13 residues. Trimming removed 5 bases from V and 9 bases from J, with 14 bases in between. CDR1 and CDR2 from the germline V gene are SGHAT and FQNNGV. The CDR3 reads CASSEYDQRPQHF. For the CDR3, the DNA is TGTGCCAGCAGCGAGTATGATCAACGGCCCCAGCATTTT.